Listed below are T cell receptor beta chains from one sample, sequenced in a study of T-cell reconstitution after alpha-beta-depleted transplantation in children. One entry per CDR3 protein results from TCRdb running MiXCR on the PCR reads. Among roughly 500,000 distinct CDR3 sequences listed, about 33% were seen once. The sample was PBMCs from the stem cell graft donor, taken from the stem cell graft. The receptors shown here come from a human donor who donated a stem cell graft to a child with aplastic anemia. Each CDR3 is given with its conserved first and last residue. Each record gives: CDR3 protein, CDR3 length, V gene, clone size, J gene. The listing skips clone size in some rows; elsewhere it reads once, few, many or a size class.

CATNKEGGYTF	11	TRBV7-9	NA	TRBJ1-2
CASSLGGGRNTGELFF	16	TRBV7-6	NA	TRBJ2-2
CASSYGLAGYQETQYF	16	TRBV6-2/TRBV6-3	once	TRBJ2-5
CASSHGQGQSYEKLFF	16	TRBV5-5	few	TRBJ1-4
CASRDPVNTGELFF	14	TRBV6-4	NA	TRBJ2-2
CSAREVTSYGYTF	13	TRBV20-1	few	TRBJ1-2
CASRPTGGNQPQHF	14	TRBV6-1	few	TRBJ1-5
CAWGWGRTDSSTEAFF	16	TRBV30	NA	TRBJ1-1
CASSLNVNEQFF	12	TRBV7-9	NA	TRBJ2-1
CSVLRDRGDNYGYTF	15	TRBV29-1	few	TRBJ1-2
CASSPGGGTNYGYTF	15	TRBV5-1	once	TRBJ1-2
CASSFLVGGLDNEQFF	16	TRBV7-9	NA	TRBJ2-1
CASSQGTGQNTGELFF	16	TRBV4-3	many	TRBJ2-2
CATSANREGYGYTF	14	TRBV24-1	NA	TRBJ1-2
CSVESPGGLEEQFF	14	TRBV29-1	few	TRBJ2-1
CASSFGGRSYNEQFF	15	TRBV7-2	few	TRBJ2-1
CASTLQGPETQYF	13	TRBV11-1	NA	TRBJ2-5
CASRLGQGANYGYTF	15	TRBV27	NA	TRBJ1-2
CASSLVAGGPLEQYF	15	TRBV7-8	few	TRBJ2-7
CSVKQGSNEKLFF	13	TRBV20-1	NA	TRBJ1-4
CASRTGYSNQPQHF	14	TRBV6-1	few	TRBJ1-5
CASSEFHSGQNTEAFF	16	TRBV6-1	many	TRBJ1-1
CSAGRSNQPQHF	12	TRBV20-1	few	TRBJ1-5
CASSLSDGAETQYF	14	TRBV18	few	TRBJ2-5
CASGLVLTGARYSNQPQHF	19	TRBV12-5	NA	TRBJ1-5
CSANMAEWGLSKNIQYF	17	TRBV20-1	few	TRBJ2-4
CASSLRPMGANTEAFF	16	TRBV7-2	many	TRBJ1-1
CASTSGILCSYNERFF	16	TRBV21-1	NA	TRBJ2-1
CSAQGANYLSGANVLTF	17	TRBV20-1	NA	TRBJ2-6
CASSHSQTELNTEAFF	16	TRBV18	few	TRBJ1-1
CSARSWQGPYGYTF	14	TRBV20-1	NA	TRBJ1-2
CASSRQLAGVYNEQFF	16	TRBV4-3	NA	TRBJ2-1
CASSPGWGILAKNIQYF	17	TRBV27	few	TRBJ2-4
CSARDPGKVGETQYF	15	TRBV20-1	NA	TRBJ2-5
CASSLGTTGTEKLFF	15	TRBV5-1	once	TRBJ1-4
CSARGGVEAREQYF	14	TRBV20-1	many	TRBJ2-7
CASSQEIGHSYEQYF	15	TRBV4-2	few	TRBJ2-7
CASSLREGGKQFF	13	TRBV11-2	few	TRBJ2-1
CASSYGGQGLNYGYTF	16	TRBV6-2/TRBV6-3	few	TRBJ1-2
CSASWGNQETQYF	13	TRBV20-1	NA	TRBJ2-5
CSALTVPGANVLTF	14	TRBV20-1	few	TRBJ2-6
CASSFRGTNYGYTF	14	TRBV7-9	NA	TRBJ1-2
CASSPPGGRVWSEQFF	16	TRBV18	few	TRBJ2-1
CASLPGTGYGYTF	13	TRBV12-3/TRBV12-4	NA	TRBJ1-2
CSRGTRSSYEQYF	13	TRBV20-1	NA	TRBJ2-7
CASSFPSEQYF	11	TRBV28	NA	TRBJ2-7
CASSWTGEAFF	11	TRBV12-3/TRBV12-4	NA	TRBJ1-1
CASSFAGRGGYTF	13	TRBV13	NA	TRBJ1-2